The source of this TCR beta chain is a study of T cells in Graves' hyperthyroidism and ophthalmopathy. Study-wide results and limits: Expanded thyroid clonotypes (above 0.001) were mostly also found in blood.

Looked up from germline, CDR1 is DFQATT and CDR2 is SNEGSKA (reference sequence). The CDR3 is 15 residues long. Trimming took 0 bases from V and 10 from J, leaving 19 bases between them. Note on this clonotype: The antigen remains unidentified.

Amplified TCR beta CDR3 regions came from RNA transcripts. RT-PCR in the first round (using the HTBI primer set) targeted the TCR CDR3. TCRdb redid the calling of the multiplex PCR reads with MiXCR, one entry per CDR3 protein. This repertoire shows approximately 570,000 distinct CDR3 sequences, just under 20% found once; its top ten account for 47%. The specimen sequenced was blood. This clonotype was obtained from a man aged 40-55 years with Graves' ophthalmopathy. V gene TRBV20-1 combines with J gene TRBJ1-3; D not resolved. CDR3 sequence reads: CSARDHRTAEGTIYF. The CDR3 DNA follows: TGCAGTGCTAGAGATCATCGAACAGCCGAAGGGACCATATATTTT.